The clone carrying this T cell receptor beta chain was observed once. The data were produced by immunoSEQ multiplex PCR, yet TCRdb's version contains in-frame clones alone and is incomplete. The table records about 100,000 clones, 92% of them present only once. The data originate from a study of T cell responses to AZD1222 COVID-19 vaccine. The CDR3 is 13 amino acids. Trimming stripped 10 bases from V and 2 bases from J, with 14 bases between. Germline CDR1 and CDR2: MNHEY and SMNVEV (reference sequence). This sequence was found in an adult in good health. The sample in question was peripheral blood, obtained on day 0 of AZD1222 vaccination. The chain employs TRBV27 and TRBJ1-1, with no clear D. The CDR3 DNA reads as TGTGCCACCTCAGACGGATTTAACACTGAAGCTTTCTTT. Translated, it gives CATSDGFNTEAFF.